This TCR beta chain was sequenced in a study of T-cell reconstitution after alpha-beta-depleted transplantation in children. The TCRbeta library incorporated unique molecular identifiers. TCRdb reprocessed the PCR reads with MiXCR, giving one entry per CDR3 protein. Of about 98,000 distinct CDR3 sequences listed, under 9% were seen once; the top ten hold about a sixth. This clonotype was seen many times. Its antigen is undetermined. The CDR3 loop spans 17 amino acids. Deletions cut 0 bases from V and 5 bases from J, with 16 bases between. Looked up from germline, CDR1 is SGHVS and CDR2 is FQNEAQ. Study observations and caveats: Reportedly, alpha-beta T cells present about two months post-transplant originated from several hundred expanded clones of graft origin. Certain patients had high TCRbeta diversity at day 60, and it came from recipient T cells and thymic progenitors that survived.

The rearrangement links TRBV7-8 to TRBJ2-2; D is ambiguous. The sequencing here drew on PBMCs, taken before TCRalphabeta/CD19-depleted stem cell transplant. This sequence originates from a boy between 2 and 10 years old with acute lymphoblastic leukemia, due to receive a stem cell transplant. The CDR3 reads CASSLALGWNRTGELFF. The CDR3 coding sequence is TGTGCCAGCAGCTTAGCCCTTGGCTGGAATAGGACCGGGGAGCTGTTTTTT.